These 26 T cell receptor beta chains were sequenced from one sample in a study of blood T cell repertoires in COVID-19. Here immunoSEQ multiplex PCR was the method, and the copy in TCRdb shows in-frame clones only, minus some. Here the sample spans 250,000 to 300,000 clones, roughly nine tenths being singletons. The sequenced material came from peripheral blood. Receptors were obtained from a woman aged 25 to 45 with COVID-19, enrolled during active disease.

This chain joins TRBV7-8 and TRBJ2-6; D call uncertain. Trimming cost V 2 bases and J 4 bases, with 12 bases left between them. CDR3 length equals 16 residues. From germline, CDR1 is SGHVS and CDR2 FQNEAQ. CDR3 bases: TGTGCCAGCAGCTTAAATTGGGCTATAGGGGCCAACGTCCTGACTTTC. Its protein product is CASSLNWAIGANVLTF.

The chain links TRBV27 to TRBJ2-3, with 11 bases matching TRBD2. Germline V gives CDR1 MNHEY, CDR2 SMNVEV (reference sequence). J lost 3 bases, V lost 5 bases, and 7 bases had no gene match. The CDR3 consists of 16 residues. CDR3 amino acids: CASSPYLAGGTDTQYF. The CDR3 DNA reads TGTGCCAGCAGTCCATACCTAGCGGGGGGTACAGATACGCAGTATTTT.

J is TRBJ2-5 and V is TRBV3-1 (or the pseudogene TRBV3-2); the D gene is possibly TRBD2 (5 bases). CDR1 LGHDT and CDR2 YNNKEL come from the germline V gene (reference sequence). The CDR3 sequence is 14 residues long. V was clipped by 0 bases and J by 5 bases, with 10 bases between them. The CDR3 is CASSQDEGVETQYF. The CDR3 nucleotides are TGTGCCAGCAGCCAAGATGAGGGTGTGGAGACCCAGTACTTC.

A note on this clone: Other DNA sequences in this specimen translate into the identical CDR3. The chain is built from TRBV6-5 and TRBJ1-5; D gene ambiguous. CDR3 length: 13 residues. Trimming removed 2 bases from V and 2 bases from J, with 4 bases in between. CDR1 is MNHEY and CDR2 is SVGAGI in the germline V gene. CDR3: CASSYGGNQPQHF. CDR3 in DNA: TGTGCCAGCAGTTACGGAGGCAATCAGCCCCAGCATTTT.

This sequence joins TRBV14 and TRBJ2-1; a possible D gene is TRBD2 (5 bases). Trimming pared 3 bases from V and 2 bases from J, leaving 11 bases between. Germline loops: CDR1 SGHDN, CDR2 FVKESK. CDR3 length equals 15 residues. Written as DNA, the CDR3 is TGTGCCAGCAGCCACCTAGCAACCCCCTACAATGAGCAGTTCTTC. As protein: CASSHLATPYNEQFF.

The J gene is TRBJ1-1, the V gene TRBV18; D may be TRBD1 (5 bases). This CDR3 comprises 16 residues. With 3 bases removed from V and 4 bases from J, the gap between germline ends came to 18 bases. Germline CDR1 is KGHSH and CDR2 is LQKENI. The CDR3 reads CASSPRPRRRGTEAFF. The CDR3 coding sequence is TGTGCCAGCTCACCCCGCCCGAGGAGGAGGGGCACTGAAGCTTTCTTT. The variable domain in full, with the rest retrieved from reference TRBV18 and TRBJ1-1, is NAGVMQNPRHLVRRRGQEARLRCSPMKGHSHVYWYRQLPEEGLKFMVYLQKENIIDESGMPKERFSAEFPKEGPSILRIQQVVRGDSAAYFCASSPRPRRRGTEAFFGQGTRLTVV.

DNA for the CDR3: TGTGCCAGCTCACCACCGGGAGGGACGGATAATGAAAAACTGTTTTTT. Translating it yields CASSPPGGTDNEKLFF. The V and J genes are TRBV18 and TRBJ1-4, with TRBD1 as a possible D gene (5 bases). V lost 0 bases, J lost 4 bases, and 12 bases lay in between. The CDR3 length is 16 residues. Germline CDR1 reads KGHSH; CDR2 reads LQKENI.

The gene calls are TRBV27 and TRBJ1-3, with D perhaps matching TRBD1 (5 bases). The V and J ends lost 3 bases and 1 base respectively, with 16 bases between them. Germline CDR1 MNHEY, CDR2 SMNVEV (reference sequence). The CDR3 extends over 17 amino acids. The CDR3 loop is CASSFEPPRASGNTIYF. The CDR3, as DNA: TGTGCCAGCAGTTTCGAGCCCCCCAGGGCTTCTGGAAACACCATATATTTT.

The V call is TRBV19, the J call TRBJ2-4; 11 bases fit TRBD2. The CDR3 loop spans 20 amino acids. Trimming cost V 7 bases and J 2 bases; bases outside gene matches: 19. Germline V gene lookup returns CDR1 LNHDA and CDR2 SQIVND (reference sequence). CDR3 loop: CASTPLGLSGGAVTKNIQYF. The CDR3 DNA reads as TGTGCCAGTACCCCACTCGGGCTTAGCGGGGGGGCAGTTACCAAAAACATTCAGTACTTC.

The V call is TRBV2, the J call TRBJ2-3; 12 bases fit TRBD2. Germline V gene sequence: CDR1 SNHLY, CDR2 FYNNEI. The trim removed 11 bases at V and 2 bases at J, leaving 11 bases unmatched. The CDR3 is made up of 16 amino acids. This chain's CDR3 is CAVALAGGQVTDTQYF. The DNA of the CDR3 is TGTGCCGTCGCACTAGCGGGGGGCCAAGTCACAGATACGCAGTATTTT.

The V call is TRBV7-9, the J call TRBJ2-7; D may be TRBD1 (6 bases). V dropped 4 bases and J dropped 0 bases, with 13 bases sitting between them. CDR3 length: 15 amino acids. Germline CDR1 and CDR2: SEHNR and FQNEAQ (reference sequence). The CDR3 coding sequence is TGTGCCAGCAGCTCAGACAGGACAATCTCCTACGAGCAGTACTTC. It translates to CASSSDRTISYEQYF. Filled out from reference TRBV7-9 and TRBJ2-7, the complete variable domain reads DTGVSQNPRHKITKRGQNVTFRCDPISEHNRLYWYRQTLGQGPEFLTYFQNEAQLEKSRLLSDRFSAERPKGSFSTLEIQRTEQGDSAMYLCASSSDRTISYEQYFGPGTRLTVT.

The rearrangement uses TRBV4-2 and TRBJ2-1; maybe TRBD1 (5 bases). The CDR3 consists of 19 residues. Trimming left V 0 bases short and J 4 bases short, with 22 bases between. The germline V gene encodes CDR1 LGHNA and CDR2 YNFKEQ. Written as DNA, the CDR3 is TGTGCCAGCAGCCAAGATGCCCCGGCTAGAGGACAATCATACAATGAGCAGTTCTTC. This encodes CASSQDAPARGQSYNEQFF.

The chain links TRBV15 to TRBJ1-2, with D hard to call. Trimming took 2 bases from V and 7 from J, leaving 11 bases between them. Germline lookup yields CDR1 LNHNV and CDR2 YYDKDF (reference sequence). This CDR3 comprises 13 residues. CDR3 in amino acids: CATSRPSKLGYTF. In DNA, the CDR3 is TGTGCCACCAGCAGACCATCAAAACTTGGCTACACCTTC.

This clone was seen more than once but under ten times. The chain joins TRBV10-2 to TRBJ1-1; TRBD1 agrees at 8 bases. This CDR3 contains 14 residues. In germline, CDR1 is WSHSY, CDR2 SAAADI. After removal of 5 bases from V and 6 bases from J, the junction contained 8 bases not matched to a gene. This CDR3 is CASSKTRGLSEAFF. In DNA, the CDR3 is TGCGCCAGCAGTAAGACCAGGGGGCTCTCTGAAGCTTTCTTT.

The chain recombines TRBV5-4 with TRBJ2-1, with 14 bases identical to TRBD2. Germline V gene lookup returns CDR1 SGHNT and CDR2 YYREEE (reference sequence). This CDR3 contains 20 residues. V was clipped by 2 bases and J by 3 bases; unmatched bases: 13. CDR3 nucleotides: TGTGCCAGCAGCTTAAAGGGGACGGAAGGACTAGCGGGGGGCTACAATGAGCAGTTCTTC. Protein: CASSLKGTEGLAGGYNEQFF.

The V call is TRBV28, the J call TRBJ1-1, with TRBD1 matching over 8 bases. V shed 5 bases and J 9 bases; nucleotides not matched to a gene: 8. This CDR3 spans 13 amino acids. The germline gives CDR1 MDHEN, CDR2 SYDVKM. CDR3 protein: CASSGGQGFKAFF. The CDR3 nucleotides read TGTGCCAGCAGTGGAGGACAGGGCTTCAAAGCTTTCTTT.

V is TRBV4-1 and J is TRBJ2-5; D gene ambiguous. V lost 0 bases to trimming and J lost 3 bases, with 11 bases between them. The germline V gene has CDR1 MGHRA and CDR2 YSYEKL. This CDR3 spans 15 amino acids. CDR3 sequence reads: CASSQDFREKETQYF. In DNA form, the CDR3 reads TGCGCCAGCAGCCAAGACTTTCGCGAGAAAGAGACCCAGTACTTC.

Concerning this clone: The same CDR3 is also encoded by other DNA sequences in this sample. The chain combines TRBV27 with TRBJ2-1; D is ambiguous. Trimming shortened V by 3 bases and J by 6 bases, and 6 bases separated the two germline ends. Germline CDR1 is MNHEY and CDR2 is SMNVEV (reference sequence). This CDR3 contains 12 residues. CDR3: CASSLRGNEQFF. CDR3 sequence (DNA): TGTGCCAGCAGTTTGCGCGGCAATGAGCAGTTCTTC.

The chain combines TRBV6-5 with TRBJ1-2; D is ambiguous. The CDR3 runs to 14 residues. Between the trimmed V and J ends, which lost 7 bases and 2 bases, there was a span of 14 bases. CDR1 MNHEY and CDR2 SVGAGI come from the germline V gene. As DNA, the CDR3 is TGTGCCAGCAATGGTGGGAGCAGGAACTATGGCTACACCTTC. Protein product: CASNGGSRNYGYTF.

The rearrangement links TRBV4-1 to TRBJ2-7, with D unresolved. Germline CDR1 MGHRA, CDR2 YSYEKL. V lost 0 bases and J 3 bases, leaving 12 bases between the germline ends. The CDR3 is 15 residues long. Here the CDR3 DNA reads TGCGCCAGCAGCCAAGACCCAGGCATCTACTACGAGCAGTACTTC. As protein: CASSQDPGIYYEQYF.

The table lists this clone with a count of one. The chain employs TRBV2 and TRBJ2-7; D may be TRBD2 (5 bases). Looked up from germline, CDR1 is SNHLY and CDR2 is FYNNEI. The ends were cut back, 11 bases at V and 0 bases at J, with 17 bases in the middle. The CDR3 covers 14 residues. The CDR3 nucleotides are TGTGCCTACGACGGGGTCCCCAGCTCCTACGAGCAGTACTTC. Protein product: CAYDGVPSSYEQYF.

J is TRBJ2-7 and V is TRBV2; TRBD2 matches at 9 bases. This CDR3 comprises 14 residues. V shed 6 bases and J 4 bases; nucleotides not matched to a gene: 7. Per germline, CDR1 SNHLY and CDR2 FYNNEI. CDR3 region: CASSPGLASYEQYF. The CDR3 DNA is TGTGCCAGCAGCCCGGGACTAGCTTCATACGAGCAGTACTTC.

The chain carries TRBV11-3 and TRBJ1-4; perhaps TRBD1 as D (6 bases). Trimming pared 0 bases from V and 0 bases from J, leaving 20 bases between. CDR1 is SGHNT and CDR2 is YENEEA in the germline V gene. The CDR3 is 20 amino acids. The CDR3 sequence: CASSLEIGRDIISTNEKLFF. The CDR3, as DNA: TGTGCCAGCAGCTTAGAGATAGGTCGGGACATAATTTCAACTAATGAAAAACTGTTTTTT.

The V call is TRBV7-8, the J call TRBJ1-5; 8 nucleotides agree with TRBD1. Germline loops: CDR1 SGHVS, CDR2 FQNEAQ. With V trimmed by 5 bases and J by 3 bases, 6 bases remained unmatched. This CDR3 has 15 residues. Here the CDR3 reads CASSVMQGANQPQHF. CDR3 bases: TGTGCCAGCAGCGTGATGCAGGGGGCCAATCAGCCCCAGCATTTT.

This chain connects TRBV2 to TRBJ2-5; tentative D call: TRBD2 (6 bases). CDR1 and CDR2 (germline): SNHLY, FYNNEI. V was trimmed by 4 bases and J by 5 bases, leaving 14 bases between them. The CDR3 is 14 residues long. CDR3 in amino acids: CASSGDSVWETQYF. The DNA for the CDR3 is TGTGCCAGCAGTGGGGACTCGGTGTGGGAGACCCAGTACTTC.

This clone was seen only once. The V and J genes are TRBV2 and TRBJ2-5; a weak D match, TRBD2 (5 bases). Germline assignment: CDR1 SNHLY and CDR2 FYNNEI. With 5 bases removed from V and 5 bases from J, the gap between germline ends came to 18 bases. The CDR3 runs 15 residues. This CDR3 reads CASSTSPSLYETQYF. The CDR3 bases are TGTGCCAGCAGTACCTCACCTAGCTTGTACGAGACCCAGTACTTC. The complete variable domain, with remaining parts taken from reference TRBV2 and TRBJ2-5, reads EPEVTQTPSHQVTQMGQEVILRCVPISNHLYFYWYRQILGQKVEFLVSFYNNEISEKSEIFDDQFSVERPDGSNFTLKIRSTKLEDSAMYFCASSTSPSLYETQYFGPGTRLLVL.